This TCR beta chain came from a study of siplizumab effects on memory and regulatory T cells. Study results and caveats: Treg origin accounted for an average of roughly 65% of mappable alloreactive CD4+ clones with siplizumab and 25% to 30% in controls. The authors did not confirm suppressive function in proliferating Tregs from siplizumab cultures. Naive versus memory phenotype went unassigned for roughly 75-95% of proliferating CD4+ or CD8+ clones.

Only in-frame clones appear in the TCRdb table, and some are missing; sequencing was by immunoSEQ multiplex PCR. Among about 87,000 clones listed, 87% were seen once. About this clone itself: Its antigen is not identified.

V was trimmed by 0 bases and J by 0 bases, leaving 10 bases between them. CDR1 SGHRS and CDR2 YFSETQ come from the germline V gene. The CDR3 spans 16 residues. The chain recombines TRBV5-1 with TRBJ1-3, with D tentatively TRBD1 (5 bases). The source is a human donor in good health. Sequencing input: Tregs sorted from blood. CDR3 in DNA: TGCGCCAGCAGCTTGGTTTCAGGGCTCTCTGGAAACACCATATATTTT. Translating it yields CASSLVSGLSGNTIYF.